A single sample gave rise to the 3 T cell receptor beta chains below, sequenced in a study of blood T cell repertoires in COVID-19. Data came from immunoSEQ multiplex PCR; TCRdb stores just in-frame clones and leaves some out. The sample records 150,000 to 200,000 clones, around 92% being singletons. Sequencing was performed on peripheral blood. These receptors all come from a man in his thirties or forties with COVID-19, enrolled during active disease.

The genes are TRBV6-2 or TRBV6-3 and TRBJ1-2; D is undetermined. This CDR3 has 13 residues. CDR1 MNHEY and CDR2 SVGEGT come from the germline V gene. V was clipped by 5 bases and J by 8 bases, with 15 bases between them. CDR3 nucleotide sequence: TGTGCCAGCAGTCTGACTCGAGAGAGAGGCTACACCTTC. Its protein is CASSLTRERGYTF.

The gene calls are TRBV18 and TRBJ1-1; D unresolved. The CDR3 has 14 residues. The ends were cut back, 2 bases at V and 3 bases at J, with 10 bases in the middle. The V gene's germline CDR1 is KGHSH and CDR2 LQKENI. CDR3 DNA sequence: TGTGCCAGCTCACCAAGTGGCGCGGACACTGAAGCTTTCTTT. Protein product: CASSPSGADTEAFF.

This clone has a handful of counts. This chain links TRBV4-1 with TRBJ1-1; the D gene is possibly TRBD1 (5 bases). The CDR3 totals 17 residues. Trimming removed 3 bases from V and 1 base from J, with 18 bases in between. Per germline, CDR1 MGHRA and CDR2 YSYEKL. The CDR3 loop reads CASSQTIRDFENTEAFF. The CDR3 region has the DNA TGCGCCAGCAGCCAGACTATTAGGGACTTCGAGAACACTGAAGCTTTCTTT.